What follows are 10 T cell receptor beta chains derived from one specimen sequenced in a study of blood T cells in healthy people across ages. A second PCR of roughly 7 to 11 cycles used a sample-barcoded 5' primer and a J-beta primer mix. TCRdb reprocessed the 5' RACE reads via MiXCR and lists one record per CDR3 protein. The sample consists of some 1,500,000 distinct CDR3 sequences, approximately 43% of them appearing once. Specimen: blood. These receptors all stem from a woman under 30 in good health.

V gene TRBV4-2 combines with J gene TRBJ2-1; D uncertain. The CDR3 covers 12 residues. The V and J ends lost 0 bases and 10 bases respectively, with 7 bases between them. Per the germline V gene, CDR1 is LGHNA and CDR2 is YNFKEQ. Written as DNA, the CDR3 is TGTGCCAGCAGCCAAGATATGAGGGAGCAGTTCTTC. Amino acid sequence: CASSQDMREQFF.

This clonotype has a handful of counts. The V call is TRBV11-2, the J call TRBJ2-3, with TRBD1 matching over 8 bases. Germline loops: CDR1 SGHAT, CDR2 FQNNGV. Losses at the gene ends were 5 bases for V and 2 bases for J; bases not matched to a gene: 15. The CDR3 is 18 residues long. The CDR3 coding sequence is TGTGCCAGCAGCCCGGGACAGGACCCGACTCAATTCACAGATACGCAGTATTTT. This gives the protein CASSPGQDPTQFTDTQYF.

The chain uses TRBV20-1 and TRBJ2-5, with TRBD2 as a possible D gene (6 bases). Matching the DNA end better, TRBJ2-7 makes the J call doubtful. Germline V gene lookup returns CDR1 DFQATT and CDR2 SNEGSKA (reference sequence). CDR3 length: 13 residues. This CDR3 reads CSAAGTYAHEQYF. CDR3 nucleotide sequence: TGCAGTGCTGCCGGGACTTACGCCCACGAGCAGTACTTC.

This clonotype appeared a few times. The junction and the germline gene differ at one end; a read error may be behind it. The chain is built from TRBV7-2 and TRBJ1-1, with D perhaps matching TRBD1 (5 bases). Per germline, CDR1 SGHTA and CDR2 FQGNSA. The CDR3 runs to 13 residues. The DNA for the CDR3 is TGCGCCAGCAGCCCAGGGCGGTCCACTGAAGCTTTCTTT. Translating it yields CASSPGRSTEAFF.

The chain joins TRBV7-3 to TRBJ2-3; TRBD2 matches 7 bases. J lost 2 bases, V lost 4 bases, and 6 bases had no gene match. Germline CDR1 reads SGHTA; CDR2 reads FQGTGA. The CDR3 totals 15 residues. The chain's CDR3 is CASSSGLSITDTQYF. CDR3 bases: TGTGCCAGCAGCTCGGGACTATCAATCACAGATACGCAGTATTTT.

The chain joins TRBV5-5 to TRBJ1-1, with a possible D match to TRBD1 (6 bases). CDR3 length equals 13 residues. V was shortened by 4 bases and J by 2 bases, with 9 bases between the two germline ends. Germline CDR1 reads SGHKS; CDR2 reads YYEKEE (reference sequence). The CDR3 spells CASSMDSNTEAFF. In DNA, the CDR3 is TGTGCCAGCAGCATGGACAGTAACACTGAAGCTTTCTTT.

This clonotype occurred a few times. The chain couples TRBV6-6 to TRBJ2-2, with 10 bases aligning to TRBD2. This CDR3 has 17 residues. V trimming: 5 bases; J trimming: 5 bases; junction bases outside the gene matches: 11. Germline assignment: CDR1 MNHNY and CDR2 SVGAGI (reference sequence). The CDR3 here is CASSTSSGGQVTGELFF. For the CDR3, the DNA is TGTGCCAGCAGTACTTCTAGCGGGGGACAAGTAACCGGGGAGCTGTTTTTT.

As to this clonotype: A junction end diverges from the germline sequence, so it may reflect a read error. The rearrangement joins TRBV28 to TRBJ2-7; D remains unclear. The V gene's germline CDR1 is MDHEN and CDR2 SYDVKM. This CDR3 has 12 residues. In nucleotides, the CDR3 is TGTGCCAGCAGTTTACTAGGGTACGGGCAGTACTTC. Translating it yields CASSLLGYGQYF.

This clonotype has more than one count but fewer than ten. The rearrangement joins TRBV2 to TRBJ2-3; 9 bases match TRBD1. V shed 3 bases and J 9 bases; nucleotides not matched to a gene: 10. The CDR3 is made up of 15 amino acids. From germline, CDR1 is SNHLY and CDR2 FYNNEI. CDR3 in DNA: TGTGCCAGCAGTGATATAATCGGGACAGGGAGGACGCAGTATTTT. This codes for CASSDIIGTGRTQYF.

This clonotype appeared a few times. This chain uses TRBV6-4 with TRBJ1-1; 9 bases fit TRBD1. CDR1 MRHNA and CDR2 SNTAGT come from the germline V gene. The CDR3 is 13 residues long. J lost 9 bases, V lost 3 bases, and 5 bases had no gene match. CDR3 residues: CASSERTGAQAFF. DNA of the CDR3: TGTGCCAGCAGTGAGAGGACAGGGGCTCAAGCTTTCTTT.